These T cell receptor beta chains were read from a single sample in a study of T cells expressing NK-cell markers. After re-calling the 5' RACE reads, TCRdb lists one entry per CDR3 protein, DNA absent. The sample yields about 550,000 distinct CDR3 sequences, of which the top ten take up less than 4.5%. Sequenced sample: blood T cells: a sorted CD56 or NKG2C T cell subset, CD4+ or CD8+ T cells, or bulk PBMC T cells (not recorded which). The receptor set was obtained from a man between 18 and 35 years old in good health. Both conserved end residues are part of each CDR3.

>TRBJ2-2|TRBV3-1
CASSQDNPGSTGELFF
>TRBJ2-1|TRBV29-1
CSASAGGSSYNEQFF
>TRBJ2-3|TRBV12-3/TRBV12-4
CASRQRQGLPDTQYF
>TRBJ2-4|TRBV4-1
CASSQDFGGGRNIQYF
>TRBJ1-1|TRBV6-5
CASRWGATGWESTEAFF
>TRBJ2-3|TRBV5-1
CASTGGQSNAGTQYF
>TRBJ2-6|TRBV6-2/TRBV6-3
CASSYEDSSLGASGANVLTF
>TRBJ2-1|TRBV7-2
CASSLASAGGFNEQFF
>TRBJ2-1|TRBV27
CASSPVGTSIYHEQFF
>TRBJ1-5|TRBV6-2/TRBV6-3
CASKKGLPHSYQPQHF
>TRBJ2-5|TRBV5-1
CASSQPLETQYF
>TRBJ1-1|TRBV6-5
CASSYSNRGNTEAFF
>TRBJ1-5|TRBV12-3/TRBV12-4
CASSWSFESNQPQHF
>TRBJ2-4|TRBV5-1
CASSRFGDRAKNIQYF
>TRBJ1-6|TRBV5-1
CASSTGYNSPLHF
>TRBJ2-1|TRBV4-2
CASSQDVSSVTDDEQFF
>TRBJ2-2|TRBV5-1
CASSLPTGPNTGELFF
>TRBJ2-7|TRBV27
CASSPLGLGEQYF
>TRBJ2-2|TRBV5-1
CASSRGQGALTGELFF
>TRBJ2-2|TRBV9
CASSVDPIQGNTGELFF
>TRBJ2-1|TRBV20-1
CSARLRDRHYNEQFF
>TRBJ2-4|TRBV12-3/TRBV12-4
CASSFVVNIDLAKNIQYF
>TRBJ2-5|TRBV9
CASSVAEAGGFQETQYF
>TRBJ2-7|TRBV6-1
CASSSHRGPAEQYF
>TRBJ2-5|TRBV29-1
CSGLQGIQETQYF
>TRBJ2-2|TRBV5-5
CASETHWNTGELFF
>TRBJ2-1|TRBV24-1
CATSDPRALEQFF
>TRBJ2-5|TRBV12-3/TRBV12-4
CASSLGTSGRIQETQYF
>TRBJ2-5|TRBV9
CASSVGESDGETQYF
>TRBJ2-1|TRBV20-1
CSAPSGLAGYNEQFF
>TRBJ2-1|TRBV15
CATSRDRAQYNEQFF
>TRBJ2-1|TRBV18
CASSPGTANYNEQFF
>TRBJ2-7|TRBV2
CASTISPQGGVYEQYF
>TRBJ2-7|TRBV7-2
CASSLAPSEQYF
>TRBJ2-3|TRBV7-8
CASSSTFRLAGSDTQYF
>TRBJ2-7|TRBV12-3/TRBV12-4
CASSLTSGGSYEQYF
>TRBJ2-2|TRBV10-3
CAISVEVNTGELFF
>TRBJ2-1|TRBV6-2/TRBV6-3
CASRKLAGVRYEQFF
>TRBJ2-1|TRBV7-2
CASSLDSRHYNEQFF
>TRBJ2-2|TRBV6-2/TRBV6-3
CASSWYSGKNTGELFF
>TRBJ2-1|TRBV4-2
CASSQEGVKDEQFF
>TRBJ2-7|TRBV6-5
CASSYGGGTGHYEQYF
>TRBJ2-1|TRBV20-1
CSATDLLAGELNEQFF
>TRBJ1-2|TRBV4-3
CASSQEGQGARYGYTF
>TRBJ2-5|TRBV6-1
CASRSRDRGGTQYF
>TRBJ2-7|TRBV20-1
CSASFSESQTYEQYF
>TRBJ2-2|TRBV4-3
CASSQENRVAGELFF
>TRBJ2-2|TRBV7-2
CASSAPSRRAGGELFF